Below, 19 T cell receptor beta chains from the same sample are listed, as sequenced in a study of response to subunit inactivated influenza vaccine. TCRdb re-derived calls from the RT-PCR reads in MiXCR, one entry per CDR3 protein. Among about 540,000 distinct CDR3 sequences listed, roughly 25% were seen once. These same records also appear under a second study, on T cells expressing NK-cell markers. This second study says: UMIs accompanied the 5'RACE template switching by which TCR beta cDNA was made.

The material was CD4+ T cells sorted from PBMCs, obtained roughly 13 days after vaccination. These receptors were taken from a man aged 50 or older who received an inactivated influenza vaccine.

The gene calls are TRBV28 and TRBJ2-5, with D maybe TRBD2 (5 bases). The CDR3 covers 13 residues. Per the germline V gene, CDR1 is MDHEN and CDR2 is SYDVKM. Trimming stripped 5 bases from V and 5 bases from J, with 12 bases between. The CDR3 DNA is TGTGCCAGCAGTCCCACTAGGTTTGAGACCCAGTACTTC. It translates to CASSPTRFETQYF.

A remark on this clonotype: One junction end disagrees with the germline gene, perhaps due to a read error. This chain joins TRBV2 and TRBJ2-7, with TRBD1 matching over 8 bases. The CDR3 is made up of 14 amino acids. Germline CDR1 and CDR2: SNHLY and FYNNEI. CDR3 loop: CASSMIGQGLEQSF. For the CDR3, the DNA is TGTGCCAGCAGTATGATTGGACAGGGACTCGAGCAGTCCTTC.

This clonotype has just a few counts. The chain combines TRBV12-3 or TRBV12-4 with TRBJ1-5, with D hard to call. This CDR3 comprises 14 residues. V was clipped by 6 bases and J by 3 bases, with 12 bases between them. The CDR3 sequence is CASSTGRDNQPQHF. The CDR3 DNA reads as TGTGCCAGCAGCACGGGGAGGGACAATCAGCCCCAGCATTTT.

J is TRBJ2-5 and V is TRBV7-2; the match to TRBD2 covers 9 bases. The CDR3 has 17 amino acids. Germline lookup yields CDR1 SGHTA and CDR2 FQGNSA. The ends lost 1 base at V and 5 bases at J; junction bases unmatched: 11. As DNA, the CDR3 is TGTGCCAGCAGCTTAGTTGCGGGGGGGCCTGTATTCGAGACCCAGTACTTC. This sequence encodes CASSLVAGGPVFETQYF.

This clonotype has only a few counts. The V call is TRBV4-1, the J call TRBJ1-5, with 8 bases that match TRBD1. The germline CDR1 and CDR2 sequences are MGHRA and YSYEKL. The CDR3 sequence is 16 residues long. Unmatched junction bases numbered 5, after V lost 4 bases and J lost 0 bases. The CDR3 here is CASSPGQAHSNQPQHF. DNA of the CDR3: TGCGCCAGCAGCCCGGGACAGGCCCATAGCAATCAGCCCCAGCATTTT.

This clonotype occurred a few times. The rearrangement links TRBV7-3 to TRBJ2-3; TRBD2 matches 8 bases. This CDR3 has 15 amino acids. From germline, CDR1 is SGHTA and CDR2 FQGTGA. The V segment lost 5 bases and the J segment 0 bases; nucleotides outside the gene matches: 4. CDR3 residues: CASSASGLSTDTQYF. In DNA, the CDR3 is TGTGCCAGCAGCGCTAGCGGGCTTAGCACAGATACGCAGTATTTT.

In DNA form, the CDR3 reads TGTGCCAGCAGCGTAAATTCACCCCTCCACTTT. Translation gives CASSVNSPLHF. The chain couples TRBV2 to TRBJ1-6; D gene ambiguous. The CDR3 has 11 amino acids. Per the germline V gene, CDR1 is SNHLY and CDR2 is FYNNEI. Trimming stripped 6 bases from V and 7 bases from J, with 4 bases between.

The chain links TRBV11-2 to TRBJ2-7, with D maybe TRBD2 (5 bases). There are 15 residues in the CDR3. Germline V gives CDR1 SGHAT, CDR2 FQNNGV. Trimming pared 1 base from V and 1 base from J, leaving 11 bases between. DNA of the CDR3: TGTGCCAGCAGCTTAGGAAACGGGAATTCCTACGAGCAGTACTTC. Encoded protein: CASSLGNGNSYEQYF.

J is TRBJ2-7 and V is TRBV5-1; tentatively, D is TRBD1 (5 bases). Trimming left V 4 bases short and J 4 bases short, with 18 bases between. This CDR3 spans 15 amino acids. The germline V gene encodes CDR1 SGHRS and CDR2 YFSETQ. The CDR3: CASSPDPGRSYEQYF. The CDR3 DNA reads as TGCGCCAGCAGCCCCGACCCAGGGCGGAGTTACGAGCAGTACTTC.

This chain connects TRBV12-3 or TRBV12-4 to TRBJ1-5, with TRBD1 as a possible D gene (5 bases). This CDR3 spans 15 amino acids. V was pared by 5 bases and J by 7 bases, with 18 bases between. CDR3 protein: CASSESGRVRQPQHF. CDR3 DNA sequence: TGTGCCAGCAGTGAGAGTGGCAGGGTGAGGCAGCCCCAGCATTTT.

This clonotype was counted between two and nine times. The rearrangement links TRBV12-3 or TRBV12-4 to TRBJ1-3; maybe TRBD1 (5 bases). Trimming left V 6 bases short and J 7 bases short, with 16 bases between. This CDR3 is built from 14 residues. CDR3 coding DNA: TGTGCCAGCAGGCACTACGCCGGGGGGAACACCATATATTTT. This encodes CASRHYAGGNTIYF.

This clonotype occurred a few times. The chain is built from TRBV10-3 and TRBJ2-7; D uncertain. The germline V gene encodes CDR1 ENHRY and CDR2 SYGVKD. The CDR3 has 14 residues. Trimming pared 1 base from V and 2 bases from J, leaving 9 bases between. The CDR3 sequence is CAISEFQAAYEQYF. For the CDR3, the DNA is TGTGCCATCAGTGAGTTCCAGGCAGCCTACGAGCAGTACTTC.

CDR3 nucleotides: TGTGCCAGCAGCTTACAACAGAGATCCGTAGCGGGAGTCGGTTACGAGCAGTACTTC. Amino acid sequence: CASSLQQRSVAGVGYEQYF. The chain has TRBV11-1 and TRBJ2-7, with 9 bases aligning to TRBD2. Germline trimming cut 2 bases from V and 4 bases from J; bases unmatched to any gene: 18. The CDR3 is 19 amino acids. CDR1 is SGHAT and CDR2 is FQDESV in the germline V gene (reference sequence).

CDR3 in DNA: TGCAGTGCTAGAGATTCCGTTAGCGGAACCCAAGAGACCCAGTACTTC. Protein: CSARDSVSGTQETQYF. V gene TRBV20-1 combines with J gene TRBJ2-5, with D perhaps TRBD2 (6 bases). Germline V gene data show CDR1 as DFQATT and CDR2 as SNEGSKA (reference sequence). Trimming took 0 bases from V and 1 from J, leaving 15 bases between them. This CDR3 contains 16 residues.

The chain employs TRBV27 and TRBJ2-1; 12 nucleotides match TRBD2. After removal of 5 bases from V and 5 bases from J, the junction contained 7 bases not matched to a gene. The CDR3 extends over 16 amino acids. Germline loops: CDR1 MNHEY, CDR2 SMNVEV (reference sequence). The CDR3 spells CASSSVLAGGHNEQFF. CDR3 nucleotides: TGTGCCAGCAGTAGCGTACTAGCGGGGGGCCACAATGAGCAGTTCTTC.

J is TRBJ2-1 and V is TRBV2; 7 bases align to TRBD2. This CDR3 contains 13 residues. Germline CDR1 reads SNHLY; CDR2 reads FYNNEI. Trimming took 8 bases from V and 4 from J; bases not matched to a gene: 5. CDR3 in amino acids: CASGDYPYNEQFF. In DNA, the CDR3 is TGTGCCAGCGGGGACTACCCGTACAATGAGCAGTTCTTC.

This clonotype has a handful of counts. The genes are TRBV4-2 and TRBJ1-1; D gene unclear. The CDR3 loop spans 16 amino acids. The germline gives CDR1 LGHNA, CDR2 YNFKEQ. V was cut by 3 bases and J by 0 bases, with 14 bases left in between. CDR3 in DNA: TGTGCCAGCAGCCACCACAATCCCCGTATGAACACTGAAGCTTTCTTT. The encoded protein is CASSHHNPRMNTEAFF.

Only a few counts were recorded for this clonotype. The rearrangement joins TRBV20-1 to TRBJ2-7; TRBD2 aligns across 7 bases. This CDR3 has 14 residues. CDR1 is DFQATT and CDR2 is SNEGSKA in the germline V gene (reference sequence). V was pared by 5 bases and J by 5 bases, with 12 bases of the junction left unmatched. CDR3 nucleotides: TGCAGTGCTGTTGAGGTTGCGGGAGTCGACGAGCAGTACTTC. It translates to CSAVEVAGVDEQYF.

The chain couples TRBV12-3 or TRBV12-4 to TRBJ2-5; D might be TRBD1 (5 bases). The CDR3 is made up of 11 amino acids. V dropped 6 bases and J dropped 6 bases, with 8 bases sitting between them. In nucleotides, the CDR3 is TGTGCCAGCAGCAAGGGGCAGACCCAGTACTTC. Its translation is CASSKGQTQYF.